This T cell receptor beta chain was identified in a study of graft-versus-host responses after intestinal transplantation (dated by TCRdb to the early 2020s). As for the study more broadly: Recipients received multivisceral, liver-intestinal, or isolated intestinal transplants. Every recipient was given anti-thymocyte globulin induction, then maintenance tacrolimus and steroids for about three years. Bulk TCR-beta CDR3 sequencing was used to track graft-versus-host and host-versus-graft alloreactive T cell clones in the graft, circulation and bone marrow after intestinal transplantation. To identify alloreactive clones, pre-transplant mixed lymphocyte reaction products were sequenced and compared with unstimulated pre-transplant donor and recipient T cells. The cohort enrolled approximately 24 intestinal transplant recipients including one retransplant, and 3 patients lacking pretransplant specimens were excluded. A peak of at least 4% donor T cells among recipient peripheral blood mononuclear cells was the definition used for donor T cell macrochimerism. Rather than being sequenced by the commercial service, samples from three later patients were sequenced in-house on an Illumina MiSeq and processed with MiXCR. Beyond this particular receptor, the publication reports: The relatively low number and heterogeneity of intestinal transplant patients limited the conclusions. GvH clones were detected in recipient bone marrow, and some of these GvH clones were observed earlier in ileal mucosa or blood, consistent with an intestinal mucosal origin. Early after transplant, peak levels of circulating GvH clones were found to be associated with declines in HvG clones. In the allografts of patients with donor T cell macrochimerism, GvH to HvG T cell clonal ratios were high.

Dithiothreitol, EDTA incubations and collagenase D digestion were used to isolate intraepithelial and lamina propria lymphocytes from graft specimens. Bulk TCR-beta sequencing was performed on serial intestinal graft biopsy specimens collected as late as 600 days after transplant. The protocol used for the library was the immunoSEQ multiplex PCR assay. For most patients, genomic DNA was subjected to high-throughput TCR-beta CDR3 sequencing by Adaptive Biotechnologies. The published analysis was carried out like this. TCR sequencing data for around 20 patients were retrieved from Adaptive's ImmunoSEQ software; a few other patients were processed with MiXCR and VDJtools. Because the origin of CDR3 nucleotide sequences shared between donor and recipient could not be assigned, those sequences were removed. Alloreactive clones required at least 2-fold expansion over unstimulated cells and minimum CFSE-low frequency of 0.002% (template counts) or 0.001% (read counts). Clones were considered mappable if detected in sequenced pre-transplant spleen, lymph node, or MLR CFSE-low populations of the donor or recipient. Cumulative frequency of alloreactive clones was calculated as a percentage of all sequences weighted by copy number. Drawn from immuneACCESS, this table holds only the in-frame rearrangements with V and J called that TCRdb kept. Clones are partly lost; checked studies trace under half to an unresolved V gene and leave the rest unexplained. V and J calls and clone size are given by that table; D and trimming were obtained from the DNA. The sample contains nearly 30,000 clones, 60% to 85% of them found a single time. Approximately 3% of the sample lies in the top ten.

Relative to germline, V is 4 bases shorter and J is 3 bases shorter, with 13 bases between their ends. The CDR1 and CDR2 encoded by the germline V gene (reference sequence) are GTSNPN and SVGIG. From cysteine to phenylalanine, the CDR3 is 14 amino acids long. Solely the CDR3 DNA is kept, with 42 bases framed from the first base. A word on this clone: It has no known antigen specificity. It has no much larger one-base neighbor in the sample; base qualities were not kept.

The rearrangement joined TRBV30 to TRBJ2-1, and TRBD1 may be the D gene, going by 5 matching bases. The TCR originated in a human patient who received an intestinal transplant, so some T cells may come from the graft donor. This specimen was ileum tissue, taken 98 days after intestinal transplantation. This receptor carries the CDR3 CAWTGQPFYNEQFF. The bases are TGTGCCTGGACAGGGCAACCCTTCTACAATGAGCAGTTCTTC.